This T cell receptor beta chain emerged from a study of OX40 agonist ivuxolimab in advanced cancers. Clones were sequenced by immunoSEQ multiplex PCR, and TCRdb holds only the in-frame ones, with some missing. The sample consists of some 40,000 clones, 92% of them appearing once. Germline assignment: CDR1 LNHDA and CDR2 SQIVND (reference sequence). V lost 3 bases and J lost 0, with 7 bases in between. The CDR3 has 14 amino acids. A remark on this clone: The antigen is not known.

Regarding the study as a whole: Clones of CD4+ and CD8+ blood T cells grew by week 6 at doses of 0.1 to 3.0 mg/kg.

Cycle 7 day 1, cycle 4 day 1, and baseline were the timepoints at which blood was sampled. The input for sequencing was CD4+ or CD8+ T cells sorted from blood, taken in a trial of the OX40 agonist ivuxolimab. The receptor's source is an adult with an advanced solid tumor such as melanoma, head and neck, liver or kidney cancer. The chain links TRBV19 to TRBJ2-3; no firm D call. The CDR3 bases are TGTGCCAGTAGTATCTACTTAAGCACAGATACGCAGTATTTT. Protein product: CASSIYLSTDTQYF.